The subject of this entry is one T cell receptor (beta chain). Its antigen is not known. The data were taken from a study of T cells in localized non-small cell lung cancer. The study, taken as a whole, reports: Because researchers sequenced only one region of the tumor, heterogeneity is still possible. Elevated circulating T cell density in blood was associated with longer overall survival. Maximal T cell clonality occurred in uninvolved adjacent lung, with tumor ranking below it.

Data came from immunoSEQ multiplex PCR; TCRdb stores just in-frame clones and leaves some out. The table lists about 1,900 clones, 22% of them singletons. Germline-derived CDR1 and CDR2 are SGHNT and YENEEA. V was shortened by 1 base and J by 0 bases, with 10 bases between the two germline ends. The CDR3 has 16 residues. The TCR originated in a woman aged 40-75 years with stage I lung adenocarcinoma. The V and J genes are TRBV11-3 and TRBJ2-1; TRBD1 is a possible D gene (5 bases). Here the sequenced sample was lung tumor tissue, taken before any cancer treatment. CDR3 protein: CASSLGQLYSYNEQFF. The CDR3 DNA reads TGTGCCAGCAGCTTAGGACAGTTATACTCCTACAATGAGCAGTTCTTC.